The clone carrying this T cell receptor (beta chain) was counted at least ten times. The germline V and J ends were trimmed by 6 bases and 1 base, with 9 bases remaining between them. This CDR3 spans 14 amino acids. These data come from a study of early T cells in non-severe SARS-CoV-2 infection. TCRdb used MiXCR to reprocess the 5' RACE reads, holding one entry per CDR3 protein. The sample lists about 40,000 distinct CDR3 sequences; 4.7% were seen once. The genes are TRBV12-3 or TRBV12-4 and TRBJ2-2; D gene uncertain. The sequencing input was whole blood. The sequence derives from an adult who was a healthcare worker with PCR-confirmed SARS-CoV-2 infection or an uninfected control (not recorded which). CDR3 sequence: CASRAPWNTGELFF. As DNA, the CDR3 is TGTGCCAGCAGAGCTCCGTGGAACACCGGGGAGCTGTTTTTT.